Below are 14 T cell receptor beta chains sequenced from a single sample in a study of early T cells in non-severe SARS-CoV-2 infection. TCRdb fed the 5' RACE reads into MiXCR, producing one record per CDR3 protein. Of roughly 75,000 distinct CDR3 sequences listed, approximately 10% are singletons. The sequencing sample was made of whole blood. The receptor source for this set is an adult who was a healthcare worker with PCR-confirmed SARS-CoV-2 infection or an uninfected control (not recorded which).

There are many counts of this clonotype. V is TRBV7-9 and J is TRBJ1-4; 7 bases map to TRBD1. CDR1 is SEHNR, CDR2 FQNEAQ, per germline (reference sequence). V lost 5 bases, J lost 10 bases, and 7 bases stayed unmatched. There are 13 residues in the CDR3. Here the CDR3 reads CASSPRDSGKLFF. CDR3 nucleotides: TGTGCCAGCAGCCCACGGGACAGCGGAAAACTGTTTTTT. The full variable domain, in which reference TRBV7-9 and TRBJ1-4 provide the parts outside the CDR3, is DTGVSQNPRHKITKRGQNVTFRCDPISEHNRLYWYRQTLGQGPEFLTYFQNEAQLEKSRLLSDRFSAERPKGSFSTLEIQRTEQGDSAMYLCASSPRDSGKLFFGSGTQLSVL.

This clonotype was detected ten times or more. This chain connects TRBV7-2 to TRBJ2-4; no clear D gene. Germline-derived CDR1 and CDR2 are SGHTA and FQGNSA. This CDR3 contains 16 residues. V was shortened by 4 bases and J by 7 bases, with 20 bases between the two germline ends. For the CDR3, the DNA is TGTGCCAGCAGCTCATACCCCGACATTGGGGTGAACATTCAGTACTTC. Translated, it gives CASSSYPDIGVNIQYF.

This clonotype was recorded at least ten times. The chain joins TRBV15 to TRBJ2-7; possible D gene TRBD1, 6 bases. This CDR3 is 14 amino acids long. The germline V gene has CDR1 LNHNV and CDR2 YYDKDF (reference sequence). V was pared by 7 bases and J by 2 bases, with 15 bases between. CDR3: CATTLDKGAYEQYF. Here the CDR3 DNA reads TGTGCCACCACCCTGGACAAGGGGGCCTACGAGCAGTACTTC.

The rearrangement uses TRBV9 and TRBJ2-2; 7 bases fit TRBD1. The CDR3 spans 19 residues. The germline V gene encodes CDR1 SGDLS and CDR2 YYNGEE. V shed 4 bases and J 0 bases; nucleotides not matched to a gene: 15. This CDR3 is CASSSQAAGTASNTGELFF. CDR3 nucleotide sequence: TGTGCCAGCAGCTCGCAAGCGGCCGGGACAGCGTCGAACACCGGGGAGCTGTTTTTT. The complete variable domain, with remaining parts taken from reference TRBV9 and TRBJ2-2, reads DSGVTQTPKHLITATGQRVTLRCSPRSGDLSVYWYQQSLDQGLQFLIQYYNGEERAKGNILERFSAQQFPDLHSELNLSSLELGDSALYFCASSSQAAGTASNTGELFFGEGSRLTVL.

The table lists this clonotype with a few counts. The V gene is TRBV7-2, the J gene TRBJ2-7; 8 nucleotides match TRBD2. The CDR3 is 16 residues long. V trimming: 6 bases; J trimming: 0 bases; junction bases outside the gene matches: 10. The germline gives CDR1 SGHTA, CDR2 FQGNSA. The chain's CDR3 is CASRLGPSGPSYEQYF. CDR3 bases: TGTGCCAGCAGACTAGGTCCTAGCGGGCCCTCCTACGAGCAGTACTTC.

The chain's CDR3 is CSVDDTAETQYF. In nucleotides, the CDR3 is TGCAGCGTGGACGACACTGCGGAGACCCAGTACTTC. V and J are TRBV29-1 and TRBJ2-5; D is uncertain. Germline values: CDR1 SQVTM, CDR2 ANQGSEA. This CDR3 region has 12 residues. Trimming left V 6 bases short and J 5 bases short, with 13 bases between.

In this sample, this clonotype turned up a few times. The chain combines TRBV7-2 with TRBJ2-7, with D possibly being TRBD1 or TRBD2 (5 bases each). Between the trimmed V and J ends, which lost 1 base and 2 bases, there was a span of 9 bases. The CDR3 has 14 amino acids. CDR1 is SGHTA and CDR2 is FQGNSA in the germline V gene. The CDR3 sequence is CASSLDQGAYEQYF. In DNA form, the CDR3 reads TGTGCCAGCAGCTTAGATCAGGGAGCCTACGAGCAGTACTTC.

This clonotype was observed many times. The chain recombines TRBV7-2 with TRBJ2-1, with a tentative D call TRBD1 (6 bases). The V and J ends lost 0 bases and 0 bases respectively, with 6 bases between them. Per the germline V gene, CDR1 is SGHTA and CDR2 is FQGNSA. The length of the CDR3 is 15 residues. As DNA, the CDR3 is TGTGCCAGCAGCTTAGCGGGGGCCTCCTACAATGAGCAGTTCTTC. This gives the protein CASSLAGASYNEQFF. The complete variable domain, with remaining parts taken from reference TRBV7-2 and TRBJ2-1, reads GAGVSQSPSNKVTEKGKDVELRCDPISGHTALYWYRQSLGQGLEFLIYFQGNSAPDKSGLPSDRFSAERTGGSVSTLTIQRTQQEDSAVYLCASSLAGASYNEQFFGPGTRLTVL.

The rearrangement links TRBV5-1 to TRBJ2-7; D remains unclear. The CDR3 has 16 amino acids. Trimming pared 2 bases from V and 0 bases from J, leaving 15 bases between. Looked up from germline, CDR1 is SGHRS and CDR2 is YFSETQ. CDR3 DNA sequence: TGCGCCAGCAGCTTCCAGCCCTTTGGTAGCTCCTACGAGCAGTACTTC. Translated: CASSFQPFGSSYEQYF.

This clonotype showed up many times. The rearrangement uses TRBV29-1 and TRBJ2-1, with D possibly TRBD1 on 6 matching bases. V was pared by 7 bases and J by 9 bases, with 16 bases between. The germline V gene has CDR1 SQVTM and CDR2 ANQGSEA. CDR3 length equals 12 residues. The DNA for the CDR3 is TGCAGCGCCCCGTCAGGGGCTCTTGAGCAGTTCTTC. It specifies CSAPSGALEQFF.

The rearrangement links TRBV21-1 to TRBJ2-1; TRBD2 is the table's D call and was not checked against the DNA. TRBV21-1 constitutes a pseudogene. There are 15 residues in the CDR3. CDR3 DNA: TGTGCCAGCAGCAAAGGGAGGGCCACCCGAGATGAGCAGTTCTTC. It is translated as CASSKGRATRDEQFF.

V is TRBV9 and J is TRBJ1-5; D is uncertain. V shed 5 bases and J shed 4 bases, with 16 bases lying between them. This CDR3 is built from 15 residues. Looked up from germline, CDR1 is SGDLS and CDR2 is YYNGEE. The CDR3 sequence: CASSEEGMTNQPQHF. DNA for the CDR3: TGTGCCAGCAGTGAGGAGGGAATGACGAATCAGCCCCAGCATTTT.

This clonotype was counted at least ten times. This chain joins TRBV27 and TRBJ1-5; D is undetermined. Germline-derived CDR1 and CDR2 are MNHEY and SMNVEV (reference sequence). The CDR3 extends over 15 amino acids. Trimming stripped 5 bases from V and 0 bases from J, with 11 bases between. For the CDR3, the DNA is TGTGCCAGCAGTAAGGGCAGTATTAGCAATCAGCCCCAGCATTTT. Translating gives CASSKGSISNQPQHF.

Only a few counts were recorded for this clonotype. The chain employs TRBV10-1 and TRBJ1-1; D is undetermined. Germline V gives CDR1 WNHNN, CDR2 SYGVQD (reference sequence). V lost 3 bases to trimming and J lost 5 bases, with 10 bases between them. This CDR3 region has 13 residues. The CDR3 nucleotides read TGCGCCAGCAGTGATGGGGTAGGGACTGAAGCTTTCTTT. Its translation is CASSDGVGTEAFF.